Listed here are 24 T cell receptor beta chains from one sample, sequenced in a study of blood T cell repertoires in COVID-19. The assay was immunoSEQ multiplex PCR, and TCRdb's table has in-frame clones only and misses some. The table includes about 56,000 clones, nearly 90% detected once. Sample: peripheral blood. The receptor source for this set is a woman in her fifties or sixties with COVID-19, enrolled during active disease.

CDR3 loop: CASKEGVDYGYTF. The DNA for the CDR3 is TGTGCCAGCAAAGAAGGGGTGGACTATGGCTACACCTTC. This chain connects TRBV6-5 to TRBJ1-2; D is perhaps TRBD1 (5 bases). Trimming pared 7 bases from V and 3 bases from J, leaving 12 bases between. The germline CDR1 and CDR2 sequences are MNHEY and SVGAGI. This CDR3 is built from 13 residues.

This clone was counted once. The V call is TRBV5-1, the J call TRBJ2-5; 14 bases are shared with TRBD2. The CDR3 sequence is 18 residues long. CDR1 and CDR2 from the germline V gene are SGHRS and YFSETQ. J was trimmed by 5 bases and V by 4 bases; bases with no gene match: 13. The DNA of the CDR3 is TGCGCCAGCAGCCCTGGGACTAGCGGGGGCACCGGGGGGGAGACCCAGTACTTC. Its translation is CASSPGTSGGTGGETQYF.

This chain connects TRBV7-8 to TRBJ2-7, with 8 bases aligning to TRBD1. The CDR3 totals 15 residues. CDR1 is SGHVS and CDR2 is FQNEAQ in the germline V gene. The J segment lost 0 bases and the V segment lost 5 bases, leaving 6 bases of the junction unmatched. CDR3 sequence reads: CASSTGQGGSYEQYF. The CDR3 region has the DNA TGTGCCAGCAGCACCGGACAGGGCGGCTCCTACGAGCAGTACTTC. The full variable domain, completed using reference TRBV7-8 and TRBJ2-7, is GAGVSQSPRYKVAKRGQDVALRCDPISGHVSLFWYQQALGQGPEFLTYFQNEAQLDKSGLPSDRFFAERPEGSVSTLKIQRTQQEDSAVYLCASSTGQGGSYEQYFGPGTRLTVT.

V usage is TRBV12-3 or TRBV12-4 and J usage is TRBJ1-6; D is unclear. The CDR3 is made up of 13 amino acids. Trimming pared 4 bases from V and 11 bases from J, leaving 12 bases between. CDR3 coding DNA: TGTGCCAGCAGTTCGGCCCCGAGGGCACCCCTCCACTTT. This sequence encodes CASSSAPRAPLHF.

The chain joins TRBV25-1 to TRBJ2-3, with a possible D match to TRBD1 (5 bases). V lost 6 bases and J lost 4, with 14 bases in between. Germline assignment: CDR1 MGHDK and CDR2 SYGVNS. The CDR3 totals 14 residues. The chain's CDR3 is CASRTATKPDTQYF. The CDR3 coding sequence is TGTGCCAGCAGGACAGCGACGAAACCAGATACGCAGTATTTT.

This chain links TRBV7-2 with TRBJ1-5, with 7 nucleotides matching TRBD1. The germline V gene has CDR1 SGHTA and CDR2 FQGNSA. Trimming took 5 bases from V and 3 from J; bases not matched to a gene: 7. This CDR3 region has 15 residues. The CDR3 here is CASSGPGQNNQPQHF. DNA for the CDR3: TGTGCCAGCAGCGGGCCGGGACAGAACAATCAGCCCCAGCATTTT.

This chain links TRBV7-2 with TRBJ1-2; D is unclear. The CDR3 is 15 residues long. The germline V gene has CDR1 SGHTA and CDR2 FQGNSA. V lost 4 bases and J lost 6, with 18 bases in between. The CDR3 region is CASSSYSVAGDGYTF. In DNA, the CDR3 is TGTGCCAGCAGCTCCTACAGTGTCGCCGGGGATGGCTACACCTTC. Full variable domain (outside the CDR3, taken from reference TRBV7-2 and TRBJ1-2): GAGVSQSPSNKVTEKGKDVELRCDPISGHTALYWYRQSLGQGLEFLIYFQGNSAPDKSGLPSDRFSAERTGGSVSTLTIQRTQQEDSAVYLCASSSYSVAGDGYTFGSGTRLTVV.

CDR3 region: CASSPQTGPSNQPQHF. CDR3 nucleotides: TGTGCCAGCTCACCGCAGACAGGGCCTAGCAATCAGCCCCAGCATTTT. The chain joins TRBV18 to TRBJ1-5, with 7 bases that match TRBD1. From germline, CDR1 is KGHSH and CDR2 LQKENI. This CDR3 is built from 16 residues. The trim removed 3 bases at V and 0 bases at J, leaving 5 bases unmatched. Combining the CDR3 with reference TRBV18 and TRBJ1-5 gives the whole variable domain NAGVMQNPRHLVRRRGQEARLRCSPMKGHSHVYWYRQLPEEGLKFMVYLQKENIIDESGMPKERFSAEFPKEGPSILRIQQVVRGDSAAYFCASSPQTGPSNQPQHFGDGTRLSIL.

The CDR3 sequence is CSVAGQPGLSLSYGYTF. For the CDR3, the DNA is TGCAGCGTTGCCGGACAGCCCGGACTTTCTTTAAGCTATGGCTACACCTTC. The V gene is TRBV29-1, the J gene TRBJ1-2, with TRBD1 as a possible D gene (6 bases). V shed 4 bases and J shed 4 bases, with 25 bases lying between them. The germline gives CDR1 SQVTM, CDR2 ANQGSEA. CDR3 size: 17 residues.

The chain recombines TRBV27 with TRBJ2-7; 8 bases agree with TRBD2. J was trimmed by 2 bases and V by 6 bases; bases with no gene match: 15. CDR3 length equals 17 residues. The germline V gene has CDR1 MNHEY and CDR2 SMNVEV (reference sequence). CDR3 protein: CASSQTPPGLGTYEQYF. In DNA, the CDR3 is TGTGCCAGCAGCCAGACTCCACCGGGACTAGGAACCTACGAGCAGTACTTC.

V usage is TRBV19 and J usage is TRBJ1-4; TRBD1 aligns across 10 bases. The V gene's germline CDR1 is LNHDA and CDR2 SQIVND (reference sequence). This CDR3 has 15 amino acids. Losses at the gene ends were 5 bases for V and 7 bases for J; bases not matched to a gene: 7. This chain's CDR3 is CASSGDRGLGEKLFF. CDR3 nucleotide sequence: TGTGCCAGTAGTGGGGACAGGGGATTAGGTGAAAAACTGTTTTTT.

This chain joins TRBV5-1 and TRBJ1-2; a weak D match, TRBD1 (5 bases). V lost 6 bases, J lost 7 bases, and 19 bases lay in between. CDR1 and CDR2 from the germline V gene are SGHRS and YFSETQ. CDR3 size: 14 residues. CDR3 loop: CASNPTTGGFGYTF. CDR3 in DNA: TGCGCCAGCAACCCCACCACGGGGGGTTTTGGCTACACCTTC.

The V and J genes are TRBV28 and TRBJ2-7; D is possibly TRBD1 (6 bases). This CDR3 is 15 amino acids long. Germline-derived CDR1 and CDR2 are MDHEN and SYDVKM. V lost 4 bases and J 5 bases, leaving 18 bases between the germline ends. CDR3 residues: CASSSPGEFTHEQYF. The DNA of the CDR3 is TGTGCCAGCAGTTCCCCAGGGGAATTTACACACGAGCAGTACTTC.

In nucleotides, the CDR3 is TGTGCCAGTAGTATAGTAGCGGGGGGGCCCGGCACCGGGGAGCTGTTTTTT. This translates into CASSIVAGGPGTGELFF. J is TRBJ2-2 and V is TRBV19, with 11 nucleotides matching TRBD2. CDR3 length: 17 amino acids. Per the germline V gene, CDR1 is LNHDA and CDR2 is SQIVND (reference sequence). V shed 1 base and J 4 bases; nucleotides not matched to a gene: 5.

The chain links TRBV3-1 (or the pseudogene TRBV3-2) to TRBJ2-1; D may be TRBD1 (5 bases). There are 17 residues in the CDR3. Germline-derived CDR1 and CDR2 are LGHDT and YNNKEL (reference sequence). Trimming pared 3 bases from V and 8 bases from J, leaving 23 bases between. The CDR3 coding sequence is TGTGCCAGCAGCCAGTCTTCTGTGACAGTGGGTCGGGATGAGCAGTTCTTC. It yields the protein CASSQSSVTVGRDEQFF.

The chain combines TRBV27 with TRBJ1-2, with D possibly matching TRBD1 (5 bases). The CDR3 consists of 14 residues. The V end lost 6 bases, the J end lost 1 base, and 12 bases lay between the germline ends. Germline V gene data show CDR1 as MNHEY and CDR2 as SMNVEV (reference sequence). CDR3 in amino acids: CASSSWQGNYGYTF. CDR3 DNA sequence: TGTGCCAGCAGCTCCTGGCAGGGTAACTATGGCTACACCTTC.

The chain has TRBV12-3 or TRBV12-4 and TRBJ2-7; 7 positions match TRBD1. The trim removed 6 bases at V and 4 bases at J, leaving 3 bases unmatched. This CDR3 spans 12 amino acids. The CDR3 DNA is TGTGCCAGCAGCGAACAGGGGTACGAGCAGTACTTC. It specifies CASSEQGYEQYF.

This clone was observed a few times. The chain links TRBV4-3 to TRBJ2-1; D is unresolved. V was cut by 5 bases and J by 9 bases, with 14 bases left in between. This CDR3 has 13 amino acids. CDR1 and CDR2 from the germline V gene are LGHNA and YSLEER. Written as DNA, the CDR3 is TGCGCCAGCAGCGAAGTCGGAGTCGCTGAGCAGTTCTTC. Its translation: CASSEVGVAEQFF.

V usage is TRBV11-2 and J usage is TRBJ2-3, with TRBD1 matching over 7 bases. The trim removed 5 bases at V and 2 bases at J, leaving 13 bases unmatched. This CDR3 spans 17 amino acids. The germline V gene encodes CDR1 SGHAT and CDR2 FQNNGV. The CDR3 DNA reads as TGTGCCAGCAGCCCAGGGCCGGGCAGGGGGATCACAGATACGCAGTATTTT. Its protein product is CASSPGPGRGITDTQYF.

The V call is TRBV4-1, the J call TRBJ2-7; tentatively, D is TRBD1 (6 bases). There are 14 residues in the CDR3. V was trimmed by 3 bases and J by 3 bases, leaving 12 bases between them. CDR1 is MGHRA, CDR2 YSYEKL, per germline. The CDR3 DNA follows: TGCGCCAGCAGCCACGTCGGACAGCTCTACGAGCAGTACTTC. This encodes CASSHVGQLYEQYF.

The gene calls are TRBV30 and TRBJ1-4; 8 nucleotides match TRBD1. The junction had 2 bases not matched to a gene; V was cut back by 5 bases and J by 3 bases. There are 13 residues in the CDR3. From germline, CDR1 is GTSNPN and CDR2 SVGIG (reference sequence). The CDR3 region has the DNA TGTGCCTGGGCGGGACAGGCTAATGAAAAACTGTTTTTT. Translation gives CAWAGQANEKLFF.

This sequence joins TRBV6-1 and TRBJ2-3; 12 bases are a match to TRBD2. Looked up from germline, CDR1 is MNHNS and CDR2 is SASEGT. V shed 0 bases and J 3 bases; nucleotides not matched to a gene: 1. CDR3 length equals 16 residues. The CDR3 loop is CASSEALAGGTDTQYF. In DNA form, the CDR3 reads TGTGCCAGCAGTGAAGCGCTAGCGGGGGGGACAGATACGCAGTATTTT.

The chain combines TRBV7-2 with TRBJ2-3; 7 nucleotides line up with TRBD2. Unmatched junction bases numbered 7, after V lost 2 bases and J lost 2 bases. Germline values: CDR1 SGHTA, CDR2 FQGNSA. The CDR3 runs to 16 residues. The CDR3 DNA sequence: TGTGCCAGCAGCTTATGGCTAGCGGAGTTCACAGATACGCAGTATTTT. Residues: CASSLWLAEFTDTQYF.

Only one count was recorded for this clone. V is TRBV6-2 or TRBV6-3 and J is TRBJ2-2; the D gene is possibly TRBD2 (6 bases). The germline V and J ends were trimmed by 6 bases and 3 bases, with 20 bases remaining between them. This CDR3 is built from 17 residues. Germline CDR1 is MNHEY and CDR2 is SVGEGT. CDR3 loop: CASSPGRSSGDTGELFF. The DNA for the CDR3 is TGTGCCAGCAGCCCCGGGCGCTCTTCGGGGGACACCGGGGAGCTGTTTTTT.